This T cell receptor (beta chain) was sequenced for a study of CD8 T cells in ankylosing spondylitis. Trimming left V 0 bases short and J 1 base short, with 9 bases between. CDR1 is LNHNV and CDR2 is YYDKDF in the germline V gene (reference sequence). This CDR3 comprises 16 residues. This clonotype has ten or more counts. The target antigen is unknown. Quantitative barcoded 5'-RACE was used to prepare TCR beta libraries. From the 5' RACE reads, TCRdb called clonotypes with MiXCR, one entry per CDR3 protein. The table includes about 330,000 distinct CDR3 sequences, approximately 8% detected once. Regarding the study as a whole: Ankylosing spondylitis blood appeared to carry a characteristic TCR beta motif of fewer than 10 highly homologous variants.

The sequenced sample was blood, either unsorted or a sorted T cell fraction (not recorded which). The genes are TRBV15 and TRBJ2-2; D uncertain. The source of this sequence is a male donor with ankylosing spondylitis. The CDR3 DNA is TGTGCCACCAGCAGAGATCAGGATGAGAACACCGGGGAGCTGTTTTTT. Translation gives CATSRDQDENTGELFF. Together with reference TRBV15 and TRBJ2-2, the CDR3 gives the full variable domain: DAMVIQNPRYQVTQFGKPVTLSCSQTLNHNVMYWYQQKSSQAPKLLFHYYDKDFNNEADTPDNFQSRRPNTSFCFLDIRSPGLGDTAMYLCATSRDQDENTGELFFGEGSRLTVL.